This passage covers 18 T cell receptor beta chains from one sample sequenced in a study of cytomegalovirus exposure and HLA in healthy donors listed by TCRdb under 2017. The protocol used for the library was the immunoSEQ multiplex PCR assay. Imported from immuneACCESS, the table was reduced by TCRdb to in-frame sequences with V and J called. These copies leave out some clones; in studies compared against another copy, an unresolved V gene accounts for under half, and the cause of the remainder is not known. This sample gives 65,000 to 75,000 clones in total; under 96% of them show up just once. Roughly 4.3% of the sample is taken by the ten largest. Sequenced material: PBMCs. All receptors come from a young woman in good health and CMV-seropositive.

The chain employs TRBV5-1 and TRBJ2-1; possible D gene TRBD1, 7 bases. The V end was cut by 4 bases, the J end by 7 bases, with 12 bases between. The CDR3 has 13 amino acids. The germline gives CDR1 SGHRS, CDR2 YFSETQ. The CDR3 DNA sequence: TGCGCCAGCAGCATTCCAGGGGGGAATGAGCAGTTCTTC. It specifies CASSIPGGNEQFF.

V is TRBV14 and J is TRBJ2-5; 9 bases match TRBD1. The CDR3 covers 15 residues. CDR1 SGHDN and CDR2 FVKESK come from the germline V gene. The ends lost 5 bases at V and 1 base at J; junction bases unmatched: 5. The CDR3 spells CASSFPTGGQETQYF. CDR3 bases: TGTGCCAGCAGCTTCCCGACAGGGGGCCAAGAGACCCAGTACTTC.

The rearrangement joins TRBV11-3 to TRBJ1-1; no definite D call. V lost 3 bases to trimming and J lost 1 base, with 12 bases between them. Germline CDR1 reads SGHNT; CDR2 reads YENEEA. The CDR3 is 15 amino acids. The chain's CDR3 is CASSFELRRNTEAFF. CDR3 nucleotides: TGTGCCAGCAGCTTTGAATTAAGGAGGAACACTGAAGCTTTCTTT.

This clone was counted only a few times. V and J are TRBV7-9 and TRBJ1-2; 10 bases align to TRBD1. The CDR3 contains 15 residues. After removal of 6 bases from V and 3 bases from J, the junction contained 7 bases not matched to a gene. Per germline, CDR1 SEHNR and CDR2 FQNEAQ (reference sequence). CDR3 coding DNA: TGTGCCAGCAGTCGGGGACAGGGGCCTCACTATGGCTACACCTTC. It is translated as CASSRGQGPHYGYTF.

V and J are TRBV4-1 and TRBJ2-5; D is uncertain. The CDR3 is 13 residues long. V lost 1 base to trimming and J lost 4 bases, with 7 bases between them. Germline CDR1 reads MGHRA; CDR2 reads YSYEKL. The CDR3 DNA follows: TGCGCCAGCAGCCAAGTTTTTAGAGAGACCCAGTACTTC. Protein product: CASSQVFRETQYF.

The sample holds one count of this clone. The rearrangement uses TRBV27 and TRBJ2-1; 9 nucleotides line up with TRBD2. V was pared by 8 bases and J by 0 bases, with 2 bases of the junction left unmatched. Germline-derived CDR1 and CDR2 are MNHEY and SMNVEV (reference sequence). This CDR3 comprises 14 residues. This CDR3 is CASATSGSYNEQFF. In DNA, the CDR3 is TGTGCCAGCGCGACTAGCGGCTCCTACAATGAGCAGTTCTTC.

This chain connects TRBV7-2 to TRBJ2-1; perhaps TRBD1 as D (6 bases). This CDR3 contains 14 residues. Trimming removed 0 bases from V and 6 bases from J, with 9 bases in between. CDR1 and CDR2 (germline): SGHTA, FQGNSA. In DNA form, the CDR3 reads TGTGCCAGCAGCTTAGCGGCAGGGGCCAATGAGCAGTTCTTC. Its protein product is CASSLAAGANEQFF.

The gene calls are TRBV7-9 and TRBJ2-2; D call uncertain. There are 16 residues in the CDR3. Per the germline V gene, CDR1 is SEHNR and CDR2 is FQNEAQ (reference sequence). The V end lost 5 bases, the J end lost 5 bases, and 18 bases lay between the germline ends. Here the CDR3 DNA reads TGTGCCAGCAGCCTAATGAACCTTCTAGAAACCGGGGAGCTGTTTTTT. Translating it yields CASSLMNLLETGELFF.

The chain couples TRBV7-2 to TRBJ2-3, with 10 bases fitting TRBD1. V dropped 5 bases and J dropped 2; count of bases not matched to a gene: 4. The V gene's germline CDR1 is SGHTA and CDR2 FQGNSA. This CDR3 is 15 amino acids long. The CDR3 is CASSRGTGATDTQYF. The CDR3 DNA follows: TGTGCCAGCAGCCGAGGGACAGGGGCCACAGATACGCAGTATTTT. Combining the CDR3 with reference TRBV7-2 and TRBJ2-3 gives the whole variable domain GAGVSQSPSNKVTEKGKDVELRCDPISGHTALYWYRQSLGQGLEFLIYFQGNSAPDKSGLPSDRFSAERTGGSVSTLTIQRTQQEDSAVYLCASSRGTGATDTQYFGPGTRLTVL.

The chain employs TRBV29-1 and TRBJ2-7, with unresolved D. Trimming took off 3 bases at V and 0 bases at J, with 9 bases between the two ends. This CDR3 has 13 amino acids. Germline assignment: CDR1 SQVTM and CDR2 ANQGSEA. CDR3 DNA sequence: TGCAGCGTTGAGACTTTGGCCTCCTACGAGCAGTACTTC. Residues: CSVETLASYEQYF.

The CDR3 here is CASSQDPEGPQETQYF. The CDR3 DNA is TGTGCCAGCAGCCAAGACCCCGAGGGCCCCCAAGAGACCCAGTACTTC. V is TRBV14 and J is TRBJ2-5; perhaps TRBD2 as D (5 bases). This CDR3 region has 16 residues. Trimming cost V 0 bases and J 1 base, with 12 bases left between them. Germline-derived CDR1 and CDR2 are SGHDN and FVKESK.

A few counts support this clone. The chain has TRBV2 and TRBJ2-7; possible D gene TRBD1, 5 bases. Looked up from germline, CDR1 is SNHLY and CDR2 is FYNNEI. The length of the CDR3 is 10 residues. Trimming removed 4 bases from V and 12 bases from J, with 10 bases in between. The CDR3 coding sequence is TGTGCCAGCAGTGGCTCAGGGTGGTACTTC. It codes for CASSGSGWYF.

The rearrangement joins TRBV28 to TRBJ1-5; no reliable D call. Per germline, CDR1 MDHEN and CDR2 SYDVKM. Trimming removed 1 base at V and 4 bases at J, with 8 bases between. The CDR3 is 14 residues long. Here the CDR3 DNA reads TGTGCCAGCAGTTTATACGGGTATAATCAGCCCCAGCATTTT. Translating it yields CASSLYGYNQPQHF. The variable domain in full, completed from reference TRBV28 and TRBJ1-5, reads DVKVTQSSRYLVKRTGEKVFLECVQDMDHENMFWYRQDPGLGLRLIYFSYDVKMKEKGDIPEGYSVSREKKERFSLILESASTNQTSMYLCASSLYGYNQPQHFGDGTRLSIL.

The chain has TRBV19 and TRBJ2-3, with 11 bases fitting TRBD2. The CDR3 has 16 amino acids. V lost 5 bases and J lost 0; bases outside the gene matches: 4. Germline V CDR1 and CDR2: LNHDA, SQIVND (reference sequence). The CDR3 here is CASSVGLAVSTDTQYF. The CDR3 region has the DNA TGTGCCAGTAGTGTGGGACTAGCGGTTAGCACAGATACGCAGTATTTT. Complete variable domain (other parts from reference TRBV19 and TRBJ2-3): DGGITQSPKYLFRKEGQNVTLSCEQNLNHDAMYWYRQDPGQGLRLIYYSQIVNDFQKGDIAEGYSVSREKKESFPLTVTSAQKNPTAFYLCASSVGLAVSTDTQYFGPGTRLTVL.

This rearrangement joins TRBV28 to TRBJ2-7; the match to TRBD2 covers 13 bases. CDR3 size: 17 residues. CDR1 and CDR2 (germline): MDHEN, SYDVKM. The J segment lost 6 bases and the V segment lost 2 bases, leaving 10 bases of the junction unmatched. CDR3 residues: CASSLNRGLAGAGEQYF. The CDR3 DNA reads as TGTGCCAGCAGTTTAAACCGCGGACTAGCGGGAGCGGGCGAGCAGTACTTC.

The CDR3 DNA is TGTGCCAGCAGTTTGACCGGGACTAGCGGTTACAATGAGCAGTTCTTC. Translated: CASSLTGTSGYNEQFF. The rearrangement links TRBV27 to TRBJ2-1; 11 positions agree with TRBD2. V was pared by 3 bases and J by 4 bases, with 5 bases of the junction left unmatched. Germline V gene data show CDR1 as MNHEY and CDR2 as SMNVEV (reference sequence). This CDR3 has 16 residues.

Turning to this clone: An end of the junction does not agree with germline; a read error may underlie this. This rearrangement joins TRBV7-7 to TRBJ2-7; the D gene is possibly TRBD2 (6 bases). Per the germline V gene, CDR1 is SSHAT and CDR2 is FNYEAQ (reference sequence). The CDR3 covers 15 residues. The CDR3 protein is CASSLAVGSTYEQYF. In DNA form, the CDR3 reads TGTGCTAGCAGCTTAGCTGTCGGGAGCACCTACGAGCAGTACTTC.

The chain couples TRBV28 to TRBJ1-1; D not certain. The germline CDR1 and CDR2 sequences are MDHEN and SYDVKM. The CDR3 has 12 amino acids. Trimming cost V 7 bases and J 5 bases, with 11 bases left between them. CDR3 sequence reads: CASNIGWTEAFF. In DNA, the CDR3 is TGTGCCAGCAATATCGGTTGGACTGAAGCTTTCTTT.